These 13 T cell receptor beta chains were sequenced from one sample in a study of PD-1 blockade in classical Hodgkin lymphoma. Only in-frame clones appear in the TCRdb table, and some are missing; sequencing was by immunoSEQ multiplex PCR. Here the sample spans some 17,000 clones, 85% being singletons. The patients all showed relapse after autologous stem cell transplantation, while their brentuximab vedotin exposure varied. Magnetic depletion of unwanted cells isolated CD4+ T cells from thawed PBMCs. The input for sequencing was CD4+ T cells from blood, taken at baseline. The receptors were gathered from a human donor with classical Hodgkin lymphoma.

The rearrangement uses TRBV5-5 and TRBJ1-2; D perhaps matches TRBD1 (6 bases). This CDR3 contains 18 residues. Trimming stripped 2 bases from V and 2 bases from J, with 22 bases between. Germline values: CDR1 SGHKS, CDR2 YYEKEE (reference sequence). This CDR3 reads CASSLNRAYRRSNYGYTF. The CDR3 DNA sequence: TGTGCCAGCAGCTTAAACAGGGCATACCGGAGGTCGAACTATGGCTACACCTTC.

This chain links TRBV2 with TRBJ2-1; 14 bases are a match to TRBD2. V gave up 4 bases and J gave up 4 bases; unmatched junction bases: 3. The CDR3 has 16 residues. The germline V gene has CDR1 SNHLY and CDR2 FYNNEI. CDR3 sequence reads: CASSARLAGGYNEQFF. The CDR3 DNA sequence: TGTGCCAGCAGTGCACGACTAGCGGGGGGGTACAATGAGCAGTTCTTC. The whole variable domain, filled in from reference TRBV2 and TRBJ2-1, reads EPEVTQTPSHQVTQMGQEVILRCVPISNHLYFYWYRQILGQKVEFLVSFYNNEISEKSEIFDDQFSVERPDGSNFTLKIRSTKLEDSAMYFCASSARLAGGYNEQFFGPGTRLTVL.

This chain connects TRBV29-1 to TRBJ1-4; TRBD1 might be the D (6 bases). Trimming stripped 7 bases from V and 8 bases from J, with 14 bases between. The CDR3 totals 12 residues. CDR1 and CDR2 from the germline V gene are SQVTM and ANQGSEA. CDR3 loop: CSGTGPDEKLFF. For the CDR3, the DNA is TGCAGCGGTACAGGGCCCGACGAAAAACTGTTTTTT.

The rearrangement uses TRBV5-1 and TRBJ2-1; D remains ambiguous. Germline lookup yields CDR1 SGHRS and CDR2 YFSETQ. CDR3 length: 12 amino acids. V dropped 0 bases and J dropped 4 bases, with 2 bases sitting between them. In DNA, the CDR3 is TGCGCCAGCAGCTTGGATTACAATGAGCAGTTCTTC. It is translated as CASSLDYNEQFF.

The V gene is TRBV9, the J gene TRBJ2-7; D is uncertain. CDR3 length: 14 amino acids. V was cut by 0 bases and J by 4 bases, with 11 bases left in between. Germline lookup yields CDR1 SGDLS and CDR2 YYNGEE. The CDR3, as DNA: TGTGCCAGCAGCGTAGGGGCAGTGTCGTACGAGCAGTACTTC. The encoded protein is CASSVGAVSYEQYF.

This clone occurred a few times. The chain recombines TRBV2 with TRBJ1-5; 8 bases align to TRBD1. The CDR3 runs 16 residues. V dropped 6 bases and J dropped 5; count of bases not matched to a gene: 12. Germline lookup yields CDR1 SNHLY and CDR2 FYNNEI. For the CDR3, the DNA is TGTGCCAGCAGACCGACAGGGGCCGCCGGATATCAGCCCCAGCATTTT. It translates to CASRPTGAAGYQPQHF.

The chain joins TRBV5-1 to TRBJ2-1; D is possibly TRBD2 (6 bases). Germline V CDR1 and CDR2: SGHRS, YFSETQ. The CDR3 runs to 17 residues. V was cut by 4 bases and J by 6 bases, with 23 bases left in between. CDR3 nucleotides: TGCGCCAGCAGCCCCCTTTACACCCGGGGAGGTGTCAATGAGCAGTTCTTC. Protein product: CASSPLYTRGGVNEQFF.

The gene calls are TRBV9 and TRBJ2-7, with 10 bases identical to TRBD1. CDR1 and CDR2 (germline): SGDLS, YYNGEE. CDR3 length: 15 amino acids. The V and J ends lost 5 bases and 3 bases, in that order; junction bases with no gene match: 8. CDR3 protein: CASSTGTGVFYEQYF. The CDR3 DNA is TGTGCCAGCAGTACCGGGACAGGGGTTTTCTACGAGCAGTACTTC.

The V call is TRBV19, the J call TRBJ2-3; 8 nucleotides align to TRBD2. CDR1 is LNHDA and CDR2 is SQIVND in the germline V gene (reference sequence). There are 15 residues in the CDR3. V was clipped by 3 bases and J by 2 bases; unmatched bases: 4. The CDR3 region is CASSIASGFTDTQYF. The CDR3 DNA reads as TGTGCCAGTAGTATTGCTAGCGGGTTCACAGATACGCAGTATTTT.

The chain recombines TRBV29-1 with TRBJ2-1, with 12 positions matching TRBD2. The germline V gene has CDR1 SQVTM and CDR2 ANQGSEA. This CDR3 region has 14 residues. V dropped 5 bases and J dropped 10; count of bases not matched to a gene: 9. The CDR3 nucleotides are TGCAGCGTTCCGCCTAGCGGGAGGGCCGGAGAGCAGTTCTTC. It translates to CSVPPSGRAGEQFF.

This clone was observed a handful of times. The CDR3 region has the DNA TGTGCCAGCTCACCGTTGGGGGGAGAAAAACTGTTTTTT. This gives the protein CASSPLGGEKLFF. The chain couples TRBV18 to TRBJ1-4; a possible D gene is TRBD1 (5 bases). The CDR3 loop spans 13 amino acids. V was shortened by 3 bases and J by 8 bases, with 10 bases between the two germline ends. CDR1 KGHSH and CDR2 LQKENI come from the germline V gene.

The CDR3 nucleotides are TGTGCCAGCAGCCAACCACCTAGCGGGGGAAGCACAGATACGCAGTATTTT. This codes for CASSQPPSGGSTDTQYF. The chain carries TRBV4-2 and TRBJ2-3, with 10 bases fitting TRBD2. In germline, CDR1 is LGHNA, CDR2 YNFKEQ. V lost 2 bases to trimming and J lost 0 bases; unmatched junction nucleotides: 5. This CDR3 is 17 amino acids long.

The gene calls are TRBV7-2 and TRBJ2-5; either TRBD1 or TRBD2 may supply D (6 bases each). Trimming pared 1 base from V and 5 bases from J, leaving 20 bases between. Germline-derived CDR1 and CDR2 are SGHTA and FQGNSA. The CDR3 is 17 residues long. CDR3 sequence (DNA): TGTGCCAGCAGCTTAGATAGCGTTCGGGGGCCCGGGGAGACCCAGTACTTC. Translated: CASSLDSVRGPGETQYF.